This T cell receptor (beta chain) was sequenced for a study of T cells after yellow fever vaccination. TCRdb reprocessed the 5' RACE reads via MiXCR and lists one record per CDR3 protein. The profile shows around 310,000 distinct CDR3 sequences, 8.7% of them singletons. This clonotype was counted at least ten times. This CDR3 spans 18 amino acids. Germline CDR1 MGHRA, CDR2 YSYEKL. Trimming stripped 1 base from V and 7 bases from J, with 23 bases between. The TCR originated in a man aged 18 to 29 who received the YFV17D yellow fever vaccine. The sample here was PBMCs, taken on the day of the first yellow fever vaccination. The chain carries TRBV4-1 and TRBJ1-5, with D possibly TRBD1 on 5 matching bases. This CDR3 reads CASSQGPRRGWDNQPQHF. The CDR3 bases are TGCGCCAGCAGCCAAGGGCCTCGGAGGGGTTGGGATAACCAGCCCCAGCATTTT.